This T cell receptor beta chain was observed in a study of CD8 T cells in Susac syndrome. Study-level findings and limits: An acknowledgment was made by the study that its TCR sequencing and HLA analysis involved relatively few individuals.

Random hexamers were used to reverse transcribe the RNA input (roughly 0.5 to 1 ug). TCRdb recomputed calls from the immunoSEQ multiplex PCR reads with MiXCR, one row per CDR3 protein. The repertoire holds around 170,000 distinct CDR3 sequences, nearly 97% seen once, with 0.075% to 0.1% in the top ten. A word on this clonotype: The antigen remains undetermined.

Sequencing of TCR beta was performed on blood CD8+ and CD4+ T cells. Definite or probable Susac syndrome was diagnosed using recently defined diagnostic criteria. Sequenced input: CD4+ T cells from PBMCs. This clonotype was sampled from a human donor with Susac syndrome.

The CDR3 DNA sequence: TGTGCCAGCAGCAAAGAGGGGGGGAGTCACTATGGCTACACCTTC. Protein sequence: CASSKEGGSHYGYTF. The rearrangement uses TRBV21-1 and TRBJ1-2; the table's TRBD1 call for D was not verified on the DNA. TRBV21-1 is a pseudogene locus. There are 15 residues in the CDR3.